Listed below are T cell receptor beta chains from one sample, sequenced in a study of T-cell memory formation after mild COVID-19. TCRdb fed the 5' RACE reads into MiXCR, producing one record per CDR3 protein. Here the sample spans fewer than 40,000 distinct CDR3 sequences, 10% to 12% being singletons. The sequencing sample was made of PBMCs or a T cell subset sorted from them (not recorded which). These receptors originate from a man aged 18 to 30 who had mild COVID-19 (a few samples of this study predate the infection). Cell type and time point are not known. The CDR3 runs from the conserved cysteine through the conserved F or W. Fields, in order: V gene, clone size, D gene, J gene, CDR3 DNA, CDR3 protein. D genes are given only for firm matches. The size of a clone is reported for some rows only, either as once, few or many, or as a class for expanded clones.

TRBV4-1,many,-,TRBJ2-2,TGCGCCAGCAGCCAAGATAGGTGGCAGTCGAACACCGGGGAGCTGTTTTTT,CASSQDRWQSNTGELFF
TRBV3-1,-,-,TRBJ2-5,TGTGCCAGCAGCCCTCTCGGGGGAGAAGAGACCCAGTACTTC,CASSPLGGEETQYF
TRBV6-5,many,-,TRBJ1-3,TGTGCCAGCAGTTACAACGGGGGATCTGGAAACACCATATATTTT,CASSYNGGSGNTIYF
TRBV6-1,many,-,TRBJ1-6,TGTGCCAGCAGCTTGTTGGGGGTCTCCGCCTCCTATAATTCACCCCTCCACTTT,CASSLLGVSASYNSPLHF
TRBV5-4,-,TRBD1,TRBJ2-2,TGTGCCAGCAGCTTAGGTCAGGGGGCCGGGGAGCTGTTTTTT,CASSLGQGAGELFF
TRBV5-6,few,-,TRBJ1-6,TGTGCCAGCAGCCCCCTGGGGGGCTCCTATAATTCACCCCTCCACTTT,CASSPLGGSYNSPLHF
TRBV4-3,many,TRBD2,TRBJ2-1,TGCGCCAGCAGCCACTCGGGGGGACTATACAATGAGCAGTTCTTC,CASSHSGGLYNEQFF
TRBV6-2/TRBV6-3,many,-,TRBJ2-2,TGTGCCAGCAGTTACCTTACAGACACCGGGGAGCTGTTTTTT,CASSYLTDTGELFF
TRBV6-6,many,-,TRBJ2-2,TGTGCCAGCAGTTCTCAACAGGGATGGACCGGGGAGCTGTTTTTT,CASSSQQGWTGELFF
TRBV6-5,many,-,TRBJ1-1,TGTGCCAGCAGTTACTATCGCAGGGGTTCAGCTTTCTTT,CASSYYRRGSAFF
TRBV7-9,many,-,TRBJ1-5,TGTGCCAGCAGCCCGCACATGAATCAGCCCCAGCATTTT,CASSPHMNQPQHF
TRBV29-1,-,-,TRBJ2-5,TGCAGCGCTTCTAGGGGAGAGACCCAGTACTTC,CSASRGETQYF
TRBV4-2,many,-,TRBJ1-2,TGTGCCAGCAGCCAAGGGGGACCGCGGAGCGGGACCCCTGGCTACACCTTC,CASSQGGPRSGTPGYTF
TRBV7-9,many,-,TRBJ1-5,TGTGCCAGCAGCCATACAGCAGGGGAACAGCCCCAGCATTTT,CASSHTAGEQPQHF